These T cell receptor beta chains were read from a single sample in a study of T cell changes during pregnancy in multiple sclerosis. Some clones are missing from TCRdb's copy, which holds only in-frame ones; the method was immunoSEQ multiplex PCR. The sample has some 69,000 clones; roughly 92% are singletons. The specimen comprised peripheral blood, sampled in the second trimester of pregnancy. Receptor source: a female donor in good health, enrolled as a control in a pregnancy study. The CDR3 runs from the conserved cysteine through the conserved F or W. Clone size appears in some rows only: once, few, many, or a class for an expanded clone.

>NA|TRBV6-1|14
CASRLWAGNYEQYF
>NA|TRBV4-3|16
CASSRRRGGGGDTQYF
>NA|TRBV27|15
CASRGQTSSNQPQHF
>NA|TRBV7-2|17
CASSPPRDYPLRDTQYF
>once|TRBV9|14
CASSVGEGQETQYF
>few|TRBV9|12
CASRTVNYGYTF
>NA|TRBV6-5|14
CASSYRGGNQPQHF
>few|TRBV7-9|11
CASSLGSEAFF
>NA|TRBV11-2|13
CASSLSVGSEQYF
>NA|TRBV29-1|14
CSVAERGGTGELFF
>NA|TRBV18|13
CASSPIRGYGYTF
>NA|TRBV10-1|15
CASSDDRGSTDTQYF
>NA|TRBV19|16
CASSISAQGAQETQYF
>NA|TRBV28|14
CASSFFQGSYEQYF
>NA|TRBV4-1|14
CASSQETEPDGYTF
>NA|TRBV4-1|17
CASSHNPPGTGDREQYF
>NA|TRBV28|15
CASSLDRQINNEQFF
>NA|TRBV6-6|13
CASTLGGSETQYF
>NA|TRBV5-5|15
CASSSVEDRGRGYTF
>NA|TRBV5-1|14
CASRQGPPAYEQYF
>NA|TRBV30|11
CAWSVSKGYTF
>NA|TRBV7-9|16
CASSANQGATNEKLFF
>NA|TRBV4-3|15
CASSQDTLGANVLTF
>NA|TRBV4-3|13
CASSQAGGNTIYF
>NA|TRBV5-8|15
CASSLKVRSGQPQHF
>NA|TRBV7-9|13
CASRSDRGETQYF
>NA|TRBV6-1|13
CASSGQGATEAFF
>NA|TRBV9|16
CASSVVLAGAYNEQFF
>once|TRBV5-1|16
CASSLGFMGGANVLTF
>NA|TRBV5-8|13
CASSLRVAGELFF
>NA|TRBV9|16
CASSVDTGRVAGELFF
>NA|TRBV5-1|16
CASRSRAGGFGETQYF